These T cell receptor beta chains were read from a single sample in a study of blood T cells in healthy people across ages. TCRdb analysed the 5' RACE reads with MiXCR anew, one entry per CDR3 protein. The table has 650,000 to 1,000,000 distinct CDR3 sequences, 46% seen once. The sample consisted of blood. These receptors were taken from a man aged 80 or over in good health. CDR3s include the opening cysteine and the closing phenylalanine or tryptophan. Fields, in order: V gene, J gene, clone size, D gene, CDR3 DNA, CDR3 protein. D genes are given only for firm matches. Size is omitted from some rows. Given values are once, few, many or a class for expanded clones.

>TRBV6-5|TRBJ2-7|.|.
TGTGCCAGCAGTTACCCCGGACTTACCACCTACGAGCAGTACTTC
CASSYPGLTTYEQYF
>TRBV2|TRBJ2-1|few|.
TGTGCCAGCAGGCCGGGAGTATGGTTGGGTGAGCAGTTCTTC
CASRPGVWLGEQFF
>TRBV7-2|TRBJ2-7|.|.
TGTGCCAGCAGTATTGGGACACTGAGCTCCTACGAGCAGTACTTC
CASSIGTLSSYEQYF
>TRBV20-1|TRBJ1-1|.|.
TGCAGTGCTAGAGATGGTGGGAGGGCCCTCAACACTGAAGCTTTCTTT
CSARDGGRALNTEAFF
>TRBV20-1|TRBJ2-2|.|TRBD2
TGCAGTGCTAGGGGACAATCGACCGGGACTAGCGGGAGGGACTCGAACACCGGGGAGCTGTTTTTT
CSARGQSTGTSGRDSNTGELFF
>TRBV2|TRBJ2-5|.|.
TGTGCCAGCAGCCAAGGACAGAGACTTCAAGAGACCCAGTACTTC
CASSQGQRLQETQYF
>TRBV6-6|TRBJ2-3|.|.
TGTGCCACCCACGGCCTAGCATTCAGCACAGATACGCAGTATTTT
CATHGLAFSTDTQYF
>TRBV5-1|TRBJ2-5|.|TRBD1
TGCGCCAGCAGCTTAACCGGGACCCTGGGCAGGGGGGAGACCCAGTACTTC
CASSLTGTLGRGETQYF
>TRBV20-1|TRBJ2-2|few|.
TGCAGTGCTAGTCCCCAGGGGAGGGCCGGGGAGCTGTTTTTT
CSASPQGRAGELFF
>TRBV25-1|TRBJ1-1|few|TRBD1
TGTGCCAGCAGTGTTCGACAGGGTAGTGAAGCTTTCTTT
CASSVRQGSEAFF
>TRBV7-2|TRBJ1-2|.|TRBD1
TGTGCCAGCAGTTTCCCCCGACAGGGAGAGGGCATGGCTGGCTACACCTTC
CASSFPRQGEGMAGYTF
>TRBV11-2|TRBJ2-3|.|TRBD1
TGTGCCATCGCAGGGGGCCCGAACCCCCTAGATACGCAGTATTTT
CAIAGGPNPLDTQYF
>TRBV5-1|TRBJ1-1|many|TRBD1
TGCGCCAGCAGCCGGATACCGGGACAGGGGGTTGAAGCTTTCTTT
CASSRIPGQGVEAFF
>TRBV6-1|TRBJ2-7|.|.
TGTGCCAGCAGTGAATTAGGAGACCGCTACGAGCAGTACTTC
CASSELGDRYEQYF
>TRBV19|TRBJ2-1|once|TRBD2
TGTGCCAGTAGTACACTAGCGCACAATGAGCAGTTCTTC
CASSTLAHNEQFF
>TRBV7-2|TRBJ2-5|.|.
TGTGCCAGCAGCTTAGGGGTGATGGTGGAGACCCGGTACTTC
CASSLGVMVETRYF
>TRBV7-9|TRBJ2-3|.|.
TGTGCCAGCAGCTTAAGCGAGGATACGCAGTATTTT
CASSLSEDTQYF
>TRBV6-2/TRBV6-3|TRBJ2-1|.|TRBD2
TGTGCCAGCAGTCACCTTTTTAGGACTGGCGGGAGTAGGGATGAGCAGTTCTTC
CASSHLFRTGGSRDEQFF
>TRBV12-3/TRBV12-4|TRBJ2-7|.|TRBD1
TGTGCCAGCAGTCAAACAGGGGGCGGCTCCTACGAGCAGTACTTC
CASSQTGGGSYEQYF
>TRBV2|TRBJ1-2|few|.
TGTGCCAGCAGTGACAGGGCGGTCTATGGCTACACCTTC
CASSDRAVYGYTF
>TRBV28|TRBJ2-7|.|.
TGTGCCAGCAGGTTGAGGGGGATCTACGAGCAGTACTTC
CASRLRGIYEQYF
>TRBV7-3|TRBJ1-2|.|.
TGTGCCAGCAGCGCGGGTCCTCCCAGCACTTCTGACTATGGCTACACCTTC
CASSAGPPSTSDYGYTF